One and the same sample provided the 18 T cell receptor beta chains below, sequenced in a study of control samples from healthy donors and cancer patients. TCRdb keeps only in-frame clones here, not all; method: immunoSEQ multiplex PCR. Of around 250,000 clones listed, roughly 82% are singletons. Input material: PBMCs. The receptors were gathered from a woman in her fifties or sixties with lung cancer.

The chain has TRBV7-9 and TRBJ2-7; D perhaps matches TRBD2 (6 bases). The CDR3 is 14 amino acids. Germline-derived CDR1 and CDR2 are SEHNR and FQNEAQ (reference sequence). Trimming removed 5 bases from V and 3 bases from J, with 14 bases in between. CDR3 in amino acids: CASSPWTNHYEQYF. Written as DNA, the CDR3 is TGTGCCAGCAGCCCGTGGACTAACCACTACGAGCAGTACTTC.

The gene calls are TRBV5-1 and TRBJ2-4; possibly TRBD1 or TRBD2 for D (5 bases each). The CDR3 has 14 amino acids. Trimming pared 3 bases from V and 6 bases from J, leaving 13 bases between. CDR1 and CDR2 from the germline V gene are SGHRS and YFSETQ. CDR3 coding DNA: TGCGCCAGCAGCTCCCCGGGACGACCAAACATTCAGTACTTC. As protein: CASSSPGRPNIQYF.

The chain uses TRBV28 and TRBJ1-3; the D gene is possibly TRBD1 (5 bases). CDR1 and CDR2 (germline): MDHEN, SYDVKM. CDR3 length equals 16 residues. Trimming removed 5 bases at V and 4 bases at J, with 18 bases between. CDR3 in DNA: TGTGCCAGCAGTACCCTTTCCCCCTGGGGGGGAAACACCATATATTTT. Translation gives CASSTLSPWGGNTIYF.

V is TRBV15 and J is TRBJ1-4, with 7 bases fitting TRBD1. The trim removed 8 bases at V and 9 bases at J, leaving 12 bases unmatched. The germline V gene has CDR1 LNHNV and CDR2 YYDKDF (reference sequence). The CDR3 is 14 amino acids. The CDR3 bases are TGTGCCACCTCCCAGGGGGGCGCGGGGAAAAAACTGTTTTTT. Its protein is CATSQGGAGKKLFF.

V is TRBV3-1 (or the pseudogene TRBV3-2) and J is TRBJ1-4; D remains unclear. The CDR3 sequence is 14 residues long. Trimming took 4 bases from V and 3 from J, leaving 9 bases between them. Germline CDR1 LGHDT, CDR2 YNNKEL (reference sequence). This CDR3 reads CASSPTPANEKLFF. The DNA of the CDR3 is TGTGCCAGCAGCCCCACCCCGGCTAATGAAAAACTGTTTTTT.

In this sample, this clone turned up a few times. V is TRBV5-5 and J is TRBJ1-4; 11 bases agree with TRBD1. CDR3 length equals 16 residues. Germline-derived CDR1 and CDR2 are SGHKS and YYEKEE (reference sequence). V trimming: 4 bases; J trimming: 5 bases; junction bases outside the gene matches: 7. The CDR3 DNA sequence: TGTGCCAGCAGCCAAGTTGGGACAGGGGGGAATGAAAAACTGTTTTTT. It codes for CASSQVGTGGNEKLFF.

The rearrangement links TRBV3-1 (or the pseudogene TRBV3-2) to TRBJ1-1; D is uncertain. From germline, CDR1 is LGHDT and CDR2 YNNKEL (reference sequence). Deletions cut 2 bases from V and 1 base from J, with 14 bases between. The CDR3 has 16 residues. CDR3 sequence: CASSQPRTEGNTEAFF. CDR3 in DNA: TGTGCCAGCAGCCAACCGAGGACGGAGGGGAACACTGAAGCTTTCTTT.

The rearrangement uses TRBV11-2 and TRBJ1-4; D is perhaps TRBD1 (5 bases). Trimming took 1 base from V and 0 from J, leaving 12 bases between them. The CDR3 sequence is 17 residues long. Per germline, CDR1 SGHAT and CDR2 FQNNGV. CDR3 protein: CASSLGMWGATNEKLFF. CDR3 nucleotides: TGTGCCAGCAGCTTAGGGATGTGGGGGGCAACTAATGAAAAACTGTTTTTT.

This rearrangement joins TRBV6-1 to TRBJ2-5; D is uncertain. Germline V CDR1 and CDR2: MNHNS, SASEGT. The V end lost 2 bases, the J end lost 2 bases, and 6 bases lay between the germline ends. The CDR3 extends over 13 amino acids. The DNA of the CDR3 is TGTGCCAGCAGTGAAAGGAGTCAAGAGACCCAGTACTTC. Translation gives CASSERSQETQYF.

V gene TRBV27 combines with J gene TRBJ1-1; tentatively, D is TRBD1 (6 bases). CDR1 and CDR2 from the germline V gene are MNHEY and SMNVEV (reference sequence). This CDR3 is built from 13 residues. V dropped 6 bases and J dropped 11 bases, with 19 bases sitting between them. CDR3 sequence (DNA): TGTGCCAGCAGCCTTGGCATACAGGGTTGGGCTTTCTTT. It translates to CASSLGIQGWAFF.

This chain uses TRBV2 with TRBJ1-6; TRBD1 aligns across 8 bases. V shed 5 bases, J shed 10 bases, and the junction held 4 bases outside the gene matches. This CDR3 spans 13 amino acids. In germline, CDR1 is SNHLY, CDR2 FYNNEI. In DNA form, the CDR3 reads TGTGCCAGCAGTCCGACAGGGGCATCACCCCTCCACTTT. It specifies CASSPTGASPLHF.

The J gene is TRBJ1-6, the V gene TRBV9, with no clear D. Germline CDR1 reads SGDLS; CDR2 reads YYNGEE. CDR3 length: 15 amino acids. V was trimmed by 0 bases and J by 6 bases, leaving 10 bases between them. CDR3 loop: CASSVDTGSNSPLHF. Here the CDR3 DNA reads TGTGCCAGCAGCGTAGATACCGGAAGTAATTCACCCCTCCACTTT.

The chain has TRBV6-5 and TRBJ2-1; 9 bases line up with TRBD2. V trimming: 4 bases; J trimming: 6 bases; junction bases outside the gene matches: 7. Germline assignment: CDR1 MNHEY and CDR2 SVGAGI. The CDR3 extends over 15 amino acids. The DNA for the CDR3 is TGTGCCAGCAGTTTTTCAGGACTAGCGCCCAATGAGCAGTTCTTC. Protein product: CASSFSGLAPNEQFF.

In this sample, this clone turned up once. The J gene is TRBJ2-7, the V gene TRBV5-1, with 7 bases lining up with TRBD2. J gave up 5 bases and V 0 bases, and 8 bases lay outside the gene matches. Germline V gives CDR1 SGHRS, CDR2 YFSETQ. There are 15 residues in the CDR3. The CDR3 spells CASSLEGREFNEQYF. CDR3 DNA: TGCGCCAGCAGCTTGGAGGGGCGGGAGTTCAACGAGCAGTACTTC.

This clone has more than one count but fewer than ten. The CDR3 here is CASTLDRSSGNTIYF. CDR3 in DNA: TGTGCCAGCACCTTGGACAGGAGCTCTGGAAACACCATATATTTT. V and J are TRBV2 and TRBJ1-3; 7 bases match TRBD1. CDR1 and CDR2 (germline): SNHLY, FYNNEI. Unmatched junction bases numbered 6, after V lost 7 bases and J lost 0 bases. The CDR3 sequence is 15 residues long.

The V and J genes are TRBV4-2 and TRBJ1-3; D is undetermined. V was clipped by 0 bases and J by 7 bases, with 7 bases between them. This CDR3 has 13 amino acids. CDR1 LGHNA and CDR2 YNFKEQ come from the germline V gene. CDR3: CASSQEILNTIYF. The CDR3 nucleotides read TGTGCCAGCAGCCAAGAGATCCTGAACACCATATATTTT.

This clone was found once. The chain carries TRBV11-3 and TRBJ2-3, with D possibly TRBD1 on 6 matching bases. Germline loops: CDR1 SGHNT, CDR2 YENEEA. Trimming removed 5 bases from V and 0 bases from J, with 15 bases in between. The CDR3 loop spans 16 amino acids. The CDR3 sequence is CASSEKTGSSTDTQYF. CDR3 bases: TGTGCCAGCAGCGAAAAGACAGGATCTAGCACAGATACGCAGTATTTT.

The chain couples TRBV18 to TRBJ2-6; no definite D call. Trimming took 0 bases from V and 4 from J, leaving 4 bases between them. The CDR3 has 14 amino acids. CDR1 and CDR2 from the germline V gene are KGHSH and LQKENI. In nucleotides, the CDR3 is TGTGCCAGCTCACCACCGACCGGGGCCAACGTCCTGACTTTC. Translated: CASSPPTGANVLTF.